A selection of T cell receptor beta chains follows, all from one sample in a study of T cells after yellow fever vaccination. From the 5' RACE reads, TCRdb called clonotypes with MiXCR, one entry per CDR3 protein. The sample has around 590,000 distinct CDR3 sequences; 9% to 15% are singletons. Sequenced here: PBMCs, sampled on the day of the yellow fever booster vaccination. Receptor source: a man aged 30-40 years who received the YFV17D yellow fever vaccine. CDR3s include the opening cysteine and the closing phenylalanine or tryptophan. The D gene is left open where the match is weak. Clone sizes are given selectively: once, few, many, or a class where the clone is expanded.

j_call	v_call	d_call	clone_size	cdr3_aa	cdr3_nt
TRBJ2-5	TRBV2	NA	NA	CATTLGTTEETQYF	TGTGCCACCACCCTGGGGACAACAGAAGAGACCCAGTACTTC
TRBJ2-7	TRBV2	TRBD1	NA	CASRRGQTSYEQYF	TGTGCCAGCAGGAGGGGACAGACCTCCTACGAGCAGTACTTC
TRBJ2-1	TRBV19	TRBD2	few	CATRGLVYNEQFF	TGTGCCACCCGCGGACTAGTATACAATGAGCAGTTCTTC
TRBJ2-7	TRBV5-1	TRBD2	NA	CASSLLAGGPISYEQYF	TGCGCCAGCAGCTTACTAGCGGGAGGGCCGATCTCCTACGAGCAGTACTTC
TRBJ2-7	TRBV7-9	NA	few	CASSLWNPSVGFEQYF	TGTGCCAGCAGCTTATGGAACCCCTCTGTGGGCTTCGAGCAGTACTTC
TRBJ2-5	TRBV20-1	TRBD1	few	CSASPATGVGKTQYF	TGCAGTGCTAGCCCAGCCACAGGGGTAGGAAAGACCCAGTACTTC
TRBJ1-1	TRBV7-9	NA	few	CASSSIDRMNTEAFF	TGTGCCAGCAGCTCGATAGACAGGATGAACACTGAAGCTTTCTTT
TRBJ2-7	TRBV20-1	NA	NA	CSARHSREGSYEQYF	TGCAGTGCTAGACATAGCAGGGAAGGGTCCTACGAGCAGTACTTC
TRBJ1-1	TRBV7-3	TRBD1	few	CASSPWTGSEAFF	TGTGCCAGCAGCCCGTGGACAGGCTCTGAAGCTTTCTTT
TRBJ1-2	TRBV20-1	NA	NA	CSARDGRGVGGYTF	TGCAGTGCTAGAGATGGGCGGGGTGTCGGAGGCTACACCTTC
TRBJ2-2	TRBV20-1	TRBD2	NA	CSAKKAGLATNTGELFF	TGCAGTGCGAAGAAGGCGGGACTAGCGACAAACACCGGGGAGCTGTTTTTT
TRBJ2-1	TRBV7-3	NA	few	CASSLTAQGGNEQFF	TGTGCCAGCAGCTTAACCGCACAGGGGGGGAATGAGCAGTTCTTC
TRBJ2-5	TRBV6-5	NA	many	CASSYREGETQYF	TGTGCCAGCAGTTACAGGGAAGGAGAGACCCAGTACTTC
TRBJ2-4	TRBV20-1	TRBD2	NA	CSAARRTSDPLAKNIQYF	TGCAGTGCTGCGCGCCGGACTAGCGACCCTCTAGCCAAAAACATTCAGTACTTC
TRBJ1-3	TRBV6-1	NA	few	CASSEAGTGLSYTIYF	TGTGCCAGCAGTGAAGCGGGGACGGGATTATCGTACACCATATATTTT
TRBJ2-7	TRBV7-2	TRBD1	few	CASSLVGQGPSYEQYF	TGTGCCAGCAGCTTAGTGGGACAGGGACCCTCCTACGAGCAGTACTTC
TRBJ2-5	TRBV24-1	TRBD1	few	CATSDRGTGMETQYF	TGTGCCACCAGTGACCGGGGGACAGGGATGGAGACCCAGTACTTC
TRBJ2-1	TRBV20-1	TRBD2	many	CSARDPTSGRIEQFF	TGCAGTGCTAGAGATCCGACTAGCGGGAGGATAGAGCAGTTCTTC
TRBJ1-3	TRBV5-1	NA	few	CASSGKFYRAQSGNTIYF	TGCGCCAGCAGCGGGAAATTCTACAGGGCTCAGTCCGGAAACACCATATATTTT
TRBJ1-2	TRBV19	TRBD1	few	CACAQLDRRNYGYTF	TGTGCCTGTGCTCAATTGGACAGGCGAAACTATGGCTACACCTTC
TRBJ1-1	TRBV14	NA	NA	CASSPWSAEAFF	TGTGCCAGCAGCCCTTGGTCCGCTGAAGCTTTCTTT
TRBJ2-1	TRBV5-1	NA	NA	CASRGTASDEQFF	TGCGCCAGCAGAGGGACTGCTAGCGATGAGCAGTTCTTC
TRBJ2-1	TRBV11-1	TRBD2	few	CASSYAGTSGRGFYNEQFF	TGTGCCAGCAGCTACGCCGGGACTAGCGGGAGAGGGTTCTACAATGAGCAGTTCTTC
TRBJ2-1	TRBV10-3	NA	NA	CAISVSGGTIPENNEQFF	TGTGCCATCAGTGTCTCCGGCGGGACGATCCCTGAAAACAATGAGCAGTTCTTC
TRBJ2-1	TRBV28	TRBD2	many	CASSWTSGSYNEQFF	TGTGCCAGCAGCTGGACTAGCGGGAGTTACAATGAGCAGTTCTTC
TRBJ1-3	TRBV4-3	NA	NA	CASSQDAGNTIYF	TGCGCCAGCAGCCAAGATGCGGGAAACACCATATATTTT
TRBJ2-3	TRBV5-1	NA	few	CASNVRGPADTQYF	TGCGCCAGCAACGTACGGGGCCCGGCAGATACGCAGTATTTT
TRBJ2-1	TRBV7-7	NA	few	CASSLAGGGYEQFF	TGTGCCAGCAGCTTAGCGGGGGGCGGGTATGAGCAGTTCTTC
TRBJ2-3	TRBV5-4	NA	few	CASSGQDFTDTQYF	TGTGCCAGCAGCGGTCAGGATTTCACAGATACGCAGTATTTT
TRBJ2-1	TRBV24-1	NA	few	CATSRAGEQFF	TGTGCCACCAGTAGGGCGGGTGAGCAGTTCTTC
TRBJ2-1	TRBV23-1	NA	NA	CASRAWPSPSFNEQFF	TGCGCCAGCAGAGCCTGGCCTAGCCCCTCTTTCAATGAGCAGTTCTTC
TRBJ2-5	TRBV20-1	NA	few	CSAHRRETQYF	TGCAGTGCTCACCGTCGGGAGACCCAGTACTTC
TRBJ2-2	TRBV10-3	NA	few	CAITLDGELFF	TGTGCCATCACCCTCGACGGGGAGCTGTTTTTT
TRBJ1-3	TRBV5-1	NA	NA	CASSLTESSGNTIYF	TGCGCCAGCAGCTTGACAGAGAGCTCTGGAAACACCATATATTTT
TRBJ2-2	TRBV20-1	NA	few	CSARPTNTGELFF	TGCAGTGCTAGACCCACTAACACCGGGGAGCTGTTTTTT
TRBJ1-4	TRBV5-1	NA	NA	CASSLGLTNEKLFF	TGCGCCAGCAGCTTGGGTCTTACTAATGAAAAACTGTTTTTT
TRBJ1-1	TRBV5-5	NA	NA	CASSLRGDLWSMNTEAFF	TGTGCCAGCAGCTTGCGGGGGGACCTGTGGTCCATGAACACTGAAGCTTTCTTT
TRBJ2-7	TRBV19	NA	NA	CASREEGHYEQYF	TGTGCCAGTAGGGAGGAAGGTCACTACGAGCAGTACTTC
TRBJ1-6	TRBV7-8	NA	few	CASSPPGGNSPLHF	TGTGCCAGCAGCCCCCCGGGTGGGAATTCACCCCTCCACTTT
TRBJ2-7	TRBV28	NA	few	CASSLGLARGGEQYF	TGTGCCAGCAGTTTGGGGCTAGCCAGAGGGGGCGAGCAGTACTTC
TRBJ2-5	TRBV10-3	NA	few	CAISESVLSQETQYF	TGTGCCATCAGTGAGTCGGTACTGTCCCAAGAGACCCAGTACTTC
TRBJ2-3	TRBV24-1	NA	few	CATSDWGTSIATQYF	TGTGCCACCAGTGATTGGGGTACGTCGATAGCTACGCAGTATTTT
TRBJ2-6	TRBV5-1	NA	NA	CASEKGAGANVLTF	TGCGCCAGCGAAAAGGGGGCTGGGGCCAACGTCCTGACTTTC
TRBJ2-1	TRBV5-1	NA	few	CASSSGVVDEQFF	TGCGCCAGCAGCTCAGGGGTGGTGGATGAGCAGTTCTTC